These T cell receptor beta chains were read from a single sample in a study of cytomegalovirus exposure and HLA in healthy donors. Produced via immunoSEQ multiplex PCR; TCRdb's table is partial and in-frame only. The sample has under 200,000 clones; about 72% are singletons. The source material was PBMCs. Every receptor here comes from a man aged 50-60 years in good health and CMV-seropositive. Each CDR3 is given with its conserved first and last residue. The D gene is left open where the match is weak. Some rows have no size entry. The others give once, few or many, or a class for an expanded clone.

>TRBJ2-7|NA|TRBD2|TRBV28
TGTGCCTCCGGGGGGACGGAACTATCCTACGAGCAGTACTTC
CASGGTELSYEQYF
>TRBJ2-2|NA|TRBD1|TRBV18
TGTGCCAGCTCAAGGACAGGGCAGAACACCGGGGAGCTGTTTTTT
CASSRTGQNTGELFF
>TRBJ1-1|NA|NA|TRBV5-5
TGTGCCAGCAGACCGACAGCGATGAACACTGAAGCTTTCTTT
CASRPTAMNTEAFF
>TRBJ2-7|NA|NA|TRBV9
TGTGCCAGCAGCGTAGGTCCGACGGGGGAGACCTACGAGCAGTACTTC
CASSVGPTGETYEQYF
>TRBJ2-6|NA|TRBD2|TRBV27
TGTGCCAGCAGTTTTCGGGCGTCGGGGGGGCCGGGGTACCCTGGGGCCAACGTCCTGACTTTC
CASSFRASGGPGYPGANVLTF
>TRBJ2-5|NA|NA|TRBV5-1
TGCGCCAGCAGCACAAACAGGGTCGGGTCGGGGGAGACCCAGTACTTC
CASSTNRVGSGETQYF
>TRBJ1-5|NA|NA|TRBV9
TGTGCCAGCAGCGTAGCAGGGGAGAAGAATCAGCCCCAGCATTTT
CASSVAGEKNQPQHF
>TRBJ1-2|NA|NA|TRBV28
TGTGCCAGCAGTGACAGGATCGGCTACACCTTC
CASSDRIGYTF
>TRBJ2-7|NA|TRBD2|TRBV5-5
TGTGCCAGCAGCTTTAGACTAGCGGGGGATTACGAGCAGTACTTC
CASSFRLAGDYEQYF
>TRBJ1-3|NA|NA|TRBV7-9
TGTGCCAGCAGCTTAAGCGGTTCTGGAAACACCATATATTTT
CASSLSGSGNTIYF
>TRBJ2-2|NA|NA|TRBV28
TGTGCCAGCAGGGCAGCGAACACCGGGGAGCTGTTTTTT
CASRAANTGELFF
>TRBJ2-5|NA|TRBD2|TRBV7-2
TGTGCCAGCAGCTTAGCGGGGACTAGCGGGGGGGAAGAAACCCAGTACTTC
CASSLAGTSGGEETQYF
>TRBJ1-2|NA|NA|TRBV27
TGTGCCAGGGCCCAGGTTGGCTATGGCTACACCTTC
CARAQVGYGYTF
>TRBJ1-1|NA|TRBD1|TRBV7-9
TGTGCCAGCAGCTTAGGTCGACAGGGGAGGCACGTGGACACTGAAGCTTTCTTT
CASSLGRQGRHVDTEAFF
>TRBJ1-3|NA|NA|TRBV2
TGTGCCAGCAGTTATGCCGACCACAGGGCGGCTGGAAACACCATATATTTT
CASSYADHRAAGNTIYF
>TRBJ1-5|NA|NA|TRBV7-2
TGTGCCAGCAGCAGAGAGCGGGGGGCTCAGCCCCAGCATTTT
CASSRERGAQPQHF
>TRBJ2-2|NA|NA|TRBV10-3
TGTGCCATCAGTGAGAGGGCTCAGAGGGCGGTCAACACCGGGGAGCTGTTTTTT
CAISERAQRAVNTGELFF
>TRBJ1-1|NA|TRBD1|TRBV10-3
TGTGCCACCAAAGACAGGGTTACTGAAGCTTTCTTT
CATKDRVTEAFF
>TRBJ1-4|NA|NA|TRBV5-5
TGTGCCAGCAGGGCGACAGCTTCTAATGAAAAACTGTTTTTT
CASRATASNEKLFF
>TRBJ1-5|NA|NA|TRBV6-1
TGTGCCAGCAGTGAACAGTCGGAAGGGACACCCCAGCATTTT
CASSEQSEGTPQHF
>TRBJ1-1|NA|NA|TRBV18
TGTGCCAGCTCACTTCGACAGGACATGAACACTGAAGCTTTCTTT
CASSLRQDMNTEAFF
>TRBJ2-3|NA|NA|TRBV5-5
TGTGCCAGCAGCTTGGTTTCAGGGATAACCACTACGCAGTATTTT
CASSLVSGITTTQYF
>TRBJ2-7|NA|NA|TRBV12-5
TGTGCTAGTGGTTTGGATACAGGGATACCCTACGAGCAGTACTTC
CASGLDTGIPYEQYF
>TRBJ1-4|NA|NA|TRBV19
TGTGCCAGTAGGAGACGGGGGAAACTGTTTTTT
CASRRRGKLFF
>TRBJ1-6|NA|NA|TRBV7-9
TGTGCCAGCGCGGGGGGCCATAATTCACCCCTCCACTTT
CASAGGHNSPLHF
>TRBJ1-5|NA|NA|TRBV7-2
TGTGCCAGCAGCCTCTGGCAGGGAGGTTCAAGCAATCAGCCCCAGCATTTT
CASSLWQGGSSNQPQHF
>TRBJ2-2|NA|NA|TRBV9
TGTGCCAGCAGCGCGACAGGTTCAGGGGAGCTGTTTTTT
CASSATGSGELFF
>TRBJ2-4|NA|NA|TRBV7-2
TGTGCCAGCAGCTTAAATGGCCACCTGTACTTC
CASSLNGHLYF
>TRBJ2-5|NA|NA|TRBV25-1
TGTGCCAGCAGTGGAGAGGCCCAGTACTTC
CASSGEAQYF
>TRBJ1-1|NA|NA|TRBV28
TGTGCCAGCAGTTTAGGTCTCACGGTGAACACTGAAGCTTTCTTT
CASSLGLTVNTEAFF
>TRBJ1-2|NA|TRBD1|TRBV6-1
TGTGCCAGCAGTGAAGGAGGGGGCTTTAACTATGGCTACACCTTC
CASSEGGGFNYGYTF
>TRBJ2-4|NA|TRBD2|TRBV10-3
TGTGCCATCAGTCCGGGGGCTAGCGGGGGGATCAAAAACATTCAGTACTTC
CAISPGASGGIKNIQYF
>TRBJ2-7|NA|NA|TRBV4-1
TGCGCCAGCAGCCCTAATGGCTACGAGCAGTACTTC
CASSPNGYEQYF
>TRBJ2-5|once|NA|TRBV7-9
TGTGCCAGCAGCTCCGAGGGAACCCAGTACTTC
CASSSEGTQYF
>TRBJ1-6|NA|NA|TRBV5-5
TGTGCCCCGAGCCAGGGGAGGGATTCACCCCTCCACTTT
CAPSQGRDSPLHF
>TRBJ1-4|NA|TRBD1|TRBV7-6
TGTGCCAGCAGCCGCAGGGGGTCGGGTGAAAAACTGTTTTTT
CASSRRGSGEKLFF
>TRBJ2-7|NA|TRBD2|TRBV9
TGTGCCAGCAGCCCCCGACTAGCGGGGGGCTACGAGCAGTACTTC
CASSPRLAGGYEQYF
>TRBJ1-1|NA|NA|TRBV29-1
TGCAGCCCCAACAGGGTGACTGAAGCTTTCTTT
CSPNRVTEAFF
>TRBJ2-7|NA|NA|TRBV11-2
TGTGCCAGCAGCTTAGGTCTAGCGCCCTTAGTAGCCTACGAGCAGTACTTC
CASSLGLAPLVAYEQYF
>TRBJ2-5|once|NA|TRBV4-2
TGTGCCAGCAGCCAAGAGGTAGCCGAAGCCGGGGAGACCCAGTACTTC
CASSQEVAEAGETQYF
>TRBJ1-4|NA|NA|TRBV9
TGTGCCAGCAGCAGAGACAGGTTTCCCCCTGAAAAACTGTTTTTT
CASSRDRFPPEKLFF
>TRBJ2-1|NA|NA|TRBV7-7
TGTGCCAGCAGTCATCAGGGAACCGATGAGCAGTTCTTC
CASSHQGTDEQFF
>TRBJ1-2|NA|NA|TRBV10-2
TGCGCCAGCAGTGCTGACTATGGCTACACCTTC
CASSADYGYTF
>TRBJ2-5|NA|NA|TRBV7-8
TGTGCCAGCAGCGGCTACCAAGAGACCCAGTACTTC
CASSGYQETQYF
>TRBJ1-5|NA|NA|TRBV4-3
TGCGCCAGCAGCCAAGATCTAAGTGGCAATCAGCCCCAGCATTTT
CASSQDLSGNQPQHF
>TRBJ2-1|NA|TRBD2|TRBV6-1
TGTGCCAGCAAGACTAGCGGGGGGGTGGGGGAGCAGTTCTTC
CASKTSGGVGEQFF
>TRBJ1-4|NA|NA|TRBV5-1
TGCGCCAGCAGCTTGTCCTACAGGGATGGGGAAAAACTGTTTTTT
CASSLSYRDGEKLFF
>TRBJ2-5|NA|TRBD1|TRBV28
TGTGCCAGCAGTTTTTGGGACAGGTCCGAGACCCAGTACTTC
CASSFWDRSETQYF
>TRBJ1-5|few|NA|TRBV11-2
TGTGCCAGCAGCCGGGGCCAGGGGAGCAATCAGCCCCAGCATTTT
CASSRGQGSNQPQHF
>TRBJ1-6|NA|NA|TRBV5-1
TGCGCCAGCAGCTTGGCAGCAGGGGTGGATTCACCCCTCCACTTT
CASSLAAGVDSPLHF
>TRBJ2-2|few|TRBD2|TRBV6-4
TGTGCCAGCAGTGACACAGCGGGGGCCGGGGAGCTGTTTTTT
CASSDTAGAGELFF
>TRBJ2-3|NA|NA|TRBV10-1
TGCGCCAGCAGTGAGTCTCCGTCAGATACGCAGTATTTT
CASSESPSDTQYF
>TRBJ2-7|few|TRBD2|TRBV4-3
TGCGCCAGCAGCCAAGCGGCTAGCGGGGGGGCCCGGAACGAGCAGTACTTC
CASSQAASGGARNEQYF